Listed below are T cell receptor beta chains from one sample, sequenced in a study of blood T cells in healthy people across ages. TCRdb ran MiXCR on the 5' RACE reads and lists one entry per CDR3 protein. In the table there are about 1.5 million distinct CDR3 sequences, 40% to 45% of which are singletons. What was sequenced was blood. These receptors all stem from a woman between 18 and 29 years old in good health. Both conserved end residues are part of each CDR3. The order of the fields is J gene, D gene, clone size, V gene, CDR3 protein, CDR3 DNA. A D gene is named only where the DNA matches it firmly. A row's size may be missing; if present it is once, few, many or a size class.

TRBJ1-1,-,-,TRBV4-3,CASSQLEGNTEAFF,TGCGCCAGCAGCCAACTGGAGGGGAACACTGAAGCTTTCTTT
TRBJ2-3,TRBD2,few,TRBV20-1,CSARDWLAGADTQYF,TGCAGTGCTAGAGATTGGCTAGCGGGAGCAGATACGCAGTATTTT
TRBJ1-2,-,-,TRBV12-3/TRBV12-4,CASRPQGAYGYTF,TGTGCCAGCAGACCCCAAGGGGCCTATGGCTACACCTTC
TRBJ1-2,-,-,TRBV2,CTSSERGAGNYGYTF,TGTACCAGCAGTGAAAGGGGGGCTGGGAACTATGGCTACACCTTC
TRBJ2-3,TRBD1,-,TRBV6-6,CASSYGETGSTDTQYF,TGTGCCAGCAGTTACGGAGAGACAGGGAGCACAGATACGCAGTATTTT
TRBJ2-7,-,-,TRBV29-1,CSAGEQGSLYEQYF,TGCAGCGCCGGGGAACAGGGCTCTCTCTACGAGCAGTACTTC
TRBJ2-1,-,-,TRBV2,CANGVLVFPNEQFF,TGTGCCAACGGCGTCTTAGTTTTTCCCAATGAGCAGTTCTTC
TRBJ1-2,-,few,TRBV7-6,CASSLISGAPNYGYTF,TGTGCCAGCAGCTTAATCTCAGGGGCTCCTAACTATGGCTACACCTTC
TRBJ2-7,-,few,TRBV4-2,CASSQDVAVTYEQYF,TGTGCCAGCAGCCAAGATGTAGCGGTAACATACGAGCAGTACTTC
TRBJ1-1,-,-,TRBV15,CATSGRLNTEAFF,TGTGCCACCAGCGGGAGGTTGAACACTGAAGCTTTCTTT
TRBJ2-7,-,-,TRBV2,CASSEGQGGGLQYF,TGTGCCAGCAGTGAAGGACAGGGAGGGGGTTTGCAGTACTTC
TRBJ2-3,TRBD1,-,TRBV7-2,CASSTDRGIRTDTQYF,TGTGCCAGCAGCACCGACAGGGGGATTAGGACAGATACGCAGTATTTT
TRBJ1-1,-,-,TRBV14,CASSQGMYTEAFF,TGTGCCAGCAGCCAGGGTATGTACACTGAAGCTTTCTTT
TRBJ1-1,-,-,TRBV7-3,CASSVMGVGTEAFF,TGTGCCAGCAGTGTAATGGGGGTAGGGACTGAAGCTTTCTTT
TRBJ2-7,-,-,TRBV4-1,CASSRGEDRLYNEQYF,TGCGCCAGCAGCCGCGGGGAGGACAGACTTTACAATGAGCAGTACTTC
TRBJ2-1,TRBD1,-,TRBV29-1,CSVASGQGLREQFF,TGCAGCGTTGCTTCGGGACAGGGATTGAGGGAGCAGTTCTTC
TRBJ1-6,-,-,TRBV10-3,CAISEMGSPLHF,TGTGCCATCAGTGAGATGGGCTCACCCCTCCACTTT
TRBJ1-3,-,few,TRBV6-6,CASTPLGGNTIYF,TGTGCCAGCACCCCCCTCGGAGGAAACACCATATATTTT
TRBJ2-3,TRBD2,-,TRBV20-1,CSARSPGLAGGKGTDTQYF,TGCAGTGCTAGATCTCCGGGACTAGCGGGGGGGAAGGGCACAGATACGCAGTATTTT
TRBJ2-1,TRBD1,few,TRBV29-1,CSGEGQGFNEQFF,TGCAGCGGGGAGGGACAGGGGTTCAATGAGCAGTTCTTC
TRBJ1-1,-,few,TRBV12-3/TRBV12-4,CASSSKNSVFTEAFF,TGTGCCAGCAGTTCGAAAAACAGCGTTTTCACTGAAGCTTTCTTT
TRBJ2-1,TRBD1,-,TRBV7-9,CASRPQGQIFNEQFF,TGTGCCAGCAGACCTCAGGGACAGATATTCAATGAGCAGTTCTTC
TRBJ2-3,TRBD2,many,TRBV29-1,CSVEKAGGTDTQYF,TGCAGCGTTGAAAAAGCGGGAGGCACAGATACGCAGTATTTT
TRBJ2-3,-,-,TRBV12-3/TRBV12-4,CASSFSAGRLPDTQYF,TGTGCCAGCAGCTTCTCAGCGGGCCGGTTGCCAGATACGCAGTATTTT